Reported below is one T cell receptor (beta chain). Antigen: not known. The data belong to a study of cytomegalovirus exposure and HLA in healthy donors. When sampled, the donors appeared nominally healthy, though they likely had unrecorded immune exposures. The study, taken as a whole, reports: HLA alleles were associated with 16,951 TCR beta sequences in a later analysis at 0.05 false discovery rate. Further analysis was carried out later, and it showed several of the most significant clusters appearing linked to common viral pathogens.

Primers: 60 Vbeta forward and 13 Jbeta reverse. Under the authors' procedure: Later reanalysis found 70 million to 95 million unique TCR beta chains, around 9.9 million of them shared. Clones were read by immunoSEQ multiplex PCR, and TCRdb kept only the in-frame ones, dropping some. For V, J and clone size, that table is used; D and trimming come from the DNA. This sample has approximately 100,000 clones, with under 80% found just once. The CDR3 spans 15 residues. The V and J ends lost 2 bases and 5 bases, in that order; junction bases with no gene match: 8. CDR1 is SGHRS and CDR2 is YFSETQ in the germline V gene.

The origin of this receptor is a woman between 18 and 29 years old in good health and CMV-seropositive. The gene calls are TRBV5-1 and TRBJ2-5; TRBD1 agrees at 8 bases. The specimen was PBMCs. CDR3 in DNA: TGCGCCAGCAGCTTTGATCAGGGGGCCGGTGAGACCCAGTACTTC. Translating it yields CASSFDQGAGETQYF.